The present TCR beta chain was sequenced within a study of T cells in Graves' hyperthyroidism and ophthalmopathy. Study details: Once the initial diagnosis was made, peripheral blood was obtained before any treatment.

This CDR3 has 11 amino acids. The V gene lost 6 bases and the J gene lost 10 bases, with 9 bases spanning the gap. Germline CDR1 MDHEN, CDR2 SYDVKM. The source material, RNA transcripts, was used to amplify TCR beta CDR3 regions. The TCR CDR3 was amplified in a first-round RT-PCR using the HTBI primer set. TCRdb redid the calling of the multiplex PCR reads with MiXCR, one entry per CDR3 protein. The data show about 510,000 distinct CDR3 sequences, about 14% seen once. Input material: blood. The clonotype comes from a woman in her 40s with Graves' hyperthyroidism. This chain uses TRBV28 with TRBJ1-4; a weak D match, TRBD1 (5 bases). CDR3 loop: CASRGEGKLFF. The CDR3 region has the DNA TGTGCCAGCAGGGGGGAGGGAAAACTGTTTTTT.